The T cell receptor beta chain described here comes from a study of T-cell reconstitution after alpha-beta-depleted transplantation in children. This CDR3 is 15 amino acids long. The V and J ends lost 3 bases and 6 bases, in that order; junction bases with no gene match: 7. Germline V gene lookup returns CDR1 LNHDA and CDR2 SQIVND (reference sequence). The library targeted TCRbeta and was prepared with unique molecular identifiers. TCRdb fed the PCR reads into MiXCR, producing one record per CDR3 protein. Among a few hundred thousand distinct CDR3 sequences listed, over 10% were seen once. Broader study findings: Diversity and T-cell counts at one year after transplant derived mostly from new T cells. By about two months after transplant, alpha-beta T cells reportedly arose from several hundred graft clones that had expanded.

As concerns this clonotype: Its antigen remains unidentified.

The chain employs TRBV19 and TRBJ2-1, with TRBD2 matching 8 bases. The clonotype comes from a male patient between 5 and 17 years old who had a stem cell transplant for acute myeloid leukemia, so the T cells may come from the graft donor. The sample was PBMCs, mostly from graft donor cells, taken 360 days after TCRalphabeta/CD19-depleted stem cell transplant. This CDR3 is CASSIPGLALNEQFF. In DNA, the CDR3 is TGTGCCAGTAGTATCCCCGGACTAGCCCTCAATGAGCAGTTCTTC.